A selection of T cell receptor beta chains follows, all from one sample in a study of PD-1 blockade in classical Hodgkin lymphoma. Profiling relied on immunoSEQ multiplex PCR, and the TCRdb table lists in-frame clones only, not all of them. The repertoire holds approximately 44,000 clones, with 65% to 70% as singletons. Sequences were derived from peripheral blood mononuclear cells (PBMCs), sampled before the fourth cycle of nivolumab. Receptors originate from a human donor with classical Hodgkin lymphoma. The CDR3 runs from the conserved cysteine through the conserved F or W. A D gene is named only where the DNA matches it firmly. Size values are once, few and many counts, or a class for expanded clones, and some rows have none.

>TRBV6-6|NA|TRBJ1-4|few
TGTGCCAGCAGACCCCCGACAGGACGGGATGAAAAACTGTTTTTT
CASRPPTGRDEKLFF
>TRBV5-6|NA|TRBJ1-5|NA
TGTGCCAGCAGCTTGGGGGGGTTTAGAGGGTTATATCAGCCCCAGCATTTT
CASSLGGFRGLYQPQHF
>TRBV25-1|TRBD1|TRBJ2-3|NA
TGTGCCAGCAGTGACTCGGGACAGAGCACAGATACGCAGTATTTT
CASSDSGQSTDTQYF
>TRBV2|TRBD2|TRBJ2-3|few
TGTGCCAGCAGTGATCCGGGACTATCCACAGATACGCAGTATTTT
CASSDPGLSTDTQYF
>TRBV7-9|NA|TRBJ2-2|NA
TGTGCCAGCAGCTTAACGGACAGAGGCACCGGGGAGCTGTTTTTT
CASSLTDRGTGELFF
>TRBV7-6|NA|TRBJ1-1|medium-sized
TGTGCCAGCAGCGGGAGGGAGGGGACTGAAGCTTTCTTT
CASSGREGTEAFF
>TRBV28|NA|TRBJ2-1|NA
TGTGCCAGCACCCCAGGCGGGACTCCCTCCTCCTACAATGAGCAGTTCTTC
CASTPGGTPSSYNEQFF
>TRBV10-3|NA|TRBJ2-1|NA
TGTGCCATCAGTGAGTCGGAGGGGTTAAATGGGGGCCAATCCAATGAGCAGTTCTTC
CAISESEGLNGGQSNEQFF
>TRBV9|TRBD2|TRBJ2-1|NA
TGTGCCAGCAGCGCGACTAGCGGGTCCTACAATGAGCAGTTCTTC
CASSATSGSYNEQFF
>TRBV29-1|TRBD1|TRBJ1-2|few
TGCAGCGCCCCGAGAGGGGGCCGGTATGGCTACACCTTC
CSAPRGGRYGYTF
>TRBV7-9|TRBD1|TRBJ1-1|NA
TGTGCCAGCAGCTTAGCGGACAGGGTCCAAGAAGCTTTCTTT
CASSLADRVQEAFF
>TRBV7-9|NA|TRBJ1-5|few
TGTGCCTCCTCGCGGAATAGCAATCAGCCCCAGCATTTT
CASSRNSNQPQHF
>TRBV21-1|NA|TRBJ1-4|NA
TGTGCCAGCAGCAAAAGCCGGGGACAGGGGTTTAATGAAAAACTGTTTTTT
CASSKSRGQGFNEKLFF
>TRBV11-3|TRBD1|TRBJ2-7|NA
TGTGCCAGCAGCTTAGCGCGACAGGGTGACGAGCAGTACTTC
CASSLARQGDEQYF
>TRBV2|TRBD1|TRBJ1-5|NA
TGTGCCAGCAGGGAAAGACAGGGAGGAGCATTCGAACAGCCCCAGCATTTT
CASRERQGGAFEQPQHF
>TRBV19|TRBD1|TRBJ1-1|NA
TGTGCCAGTAGTAGTCCGAGACAGGGGGTGAACACTGAAGCTTTCTTT
CASSSPRQGVNTEAFF
>TRBV4-3|NA|TRBJ1-1|NA
TGCGCCAGCAGCCAAGATCTGGGGAGAAGCACTGAAGCTTTCTTT
CASSQDLGRSTEAFF
>TRBV4-3|NA|TRBJ2-5|few
TGCGCCAGCAGCCAAGATCGCTGGGAGACCCAGTACTTC
CASSQDRWETQYF
>TRBV11-2|TRBD1|TRBJ2-7|once
TGTGCCAGCAGCTTAGTGGGACAGAACGAGCAGTACTTC
CASSLVGQNEQYF
>TRBV5-6|NA|TRBJ1-1|NA
TGTGCCAGCAGCTTGGAAGGTTGGCCTGAAGCTTTCTTT
CASSLEGWPEAFF
>TRBV9|NA|TRBJ2-1|NA
TGTGCCAGCAGCGGAGAGGGAGGGGGAAACAATGAGCAGTTCTTC
CASSGEGGGNNEQFF
>TRBV7-9|NA|TRBJ2-7|few
TGTGCCAGCAGCTGGCCACCAAATGGGCAGTACGAGCAGTACTTC
CASSWPPNGQYEQYF
>TRBV7-2|NA|TRBJ1-5|medium-sized
TGTGCCAGCAGCTTAAACGGGCCGCGGAGCAATCAGCCCCAGCATTTT
CASSLNGPRSNQPQHF
>TRBV7-9|NA|TRBJ2-3|NA
TGTGCCAGCAGCGCGACGAAGAGCACAGATACGCAGTATTTT
CASSATKSTDTQYF
>TRBV10-1|TRBD1|TRBJ1-1|NA
TGCGCCAGCAGTGACCCCCGGGACAGGGCCCCGGGCACTGAAGCTTTCTTT
CASSDPRDRAPGTEAFF
>TRBV5-4|NA|TRBJ2-5|NA
TGTGCCAGCAGCTTAAGGGGCCAAGAGACCCAGTACTTC
CASSLRGQETQYF
>TRBV7-8|NA|TRBJ2-7|NA
TGTGCCAGCAGCTTAGGATACGGACAGAACGAGCAGTACTTC
CASSLGYGQNEQYF
>TRBV2|NA|TRBJ2-1|NA
TGTGCCAGCAGTGTGGGGGGGCGAGGCCATGAGCAGTTCTTC
CASSVGGRGHEQFF
>TRBV9|TRBD1|TRBJ2-7|NA
TGTGCCAGCAGCGTAGAGGGGACAGGCACCCACGAGCAGTACTTC
CASSVEGTGTHEQYF
>TRBV6-5|NA|TRBJ1-2|NA
TGTGCCAGCAGGAACCACGGGAGGGACAACTATGGCTACACCTTC
CASRNHGRDNYGYTF
>TRBV6-6|TRBD2|TRBJ2-5|NA
TGTGCCAGCAGTTCCGTCGACTTAGCGGGGTCGGAGACCCAGTACTTC
CASSSVDLAGSETQYF